This TCR beta chain was recovered during a study of blood T cell repertoires in COVID-19. Looking at the study overall: The cDNA or gDNA used as material had been derived from T cells, B-cell-depleted T cells, or PBMCs.

The V gene's germline CDR1 is SGHAT and CDR2 FQNNGV. The J segment lost 0 bases and the V segment lost 4 bases, leaving 2 bases of the junction unmatched. This CDR3 is 15 amino acids long. Recruited during active infection, patients (from Seattle) were subsequently followed longitudinally. Per the study methods: Estimation of nucleated cell counts relied on the amplification of reference gene primers. TCRdb's table, derived via immunoSEQ multiplex PCR, lists solely in-frame clones and lacks some. V and J calls and clone size are given by that table; D and trimming were obtained from the DNA. The sample carries 190,000 or so clones, roughly 77% recorded once.

The receptor comes from a woman over 75 with COVID-19, enrolled during active disease. This chain links TRBV11-2 with TRBJ2-3; 9 nucleotides line up with TRBD1. Sequencing was carried out using peripheral blood. DNA for the CDR3: TGTGCCAGCAGCTGGGACAGGGAGAGCACAGATACGCAGTATTTT. Encoded protein: CASSWDRESTDTQYF.